This T cell receptor (beta chain) originates from a study of T cell responses to AZD1222 COVID-19 vaccine. This clone was counted only a few times. Clones were sequenced by immunoSEQ multiplex PCR, and TCRdb holds only the in-frame ones, with some missing. The sample lists 130,000 or so clones, approximately 83% occurring once. The source material was peripheral blood, sampled on day 0 of AZD1222 vaccination. The receptor comes from an adult in good health.

CDR3: CASSLQGMDYGYTF. The CDR3 coding sequence is TGTGCCAGCAGCTTGCAGGGGATGGACTATGGCTACACCTTC. The gene calls are TRBV5-6 and TRBJ1-2, with a possible D match to TRBD1 (6 bases). V was trimmed by 1 base and J by 3 bases, leaving 10 bases between them. CDR3 length: 14 residues. Looked up from germline, CDR1 is SGHDT and CDR2 is YYEEEE.